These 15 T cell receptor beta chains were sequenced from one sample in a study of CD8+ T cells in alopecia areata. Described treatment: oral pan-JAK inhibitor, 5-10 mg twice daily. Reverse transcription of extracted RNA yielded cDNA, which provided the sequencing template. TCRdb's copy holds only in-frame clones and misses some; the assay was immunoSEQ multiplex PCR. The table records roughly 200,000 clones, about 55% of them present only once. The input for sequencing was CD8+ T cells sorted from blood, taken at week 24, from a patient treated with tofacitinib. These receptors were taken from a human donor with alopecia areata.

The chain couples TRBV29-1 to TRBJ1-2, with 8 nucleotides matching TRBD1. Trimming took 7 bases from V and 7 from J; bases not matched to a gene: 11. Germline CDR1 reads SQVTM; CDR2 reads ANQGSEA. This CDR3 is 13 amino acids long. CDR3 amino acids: CSALLQGAGGYTF. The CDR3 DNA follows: TGCAGCGCCCTCCTGCAGGGGGCAGGTGGCTACACCTTC.

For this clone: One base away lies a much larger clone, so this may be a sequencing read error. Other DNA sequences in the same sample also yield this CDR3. CDR3 sequence: CAWSRNTEAFF. Written as DNA, the CDR3 is TGTGCCTGGAGTAGGAACACTGAAGCTTTCTTT. This chain uses TRBV30 with TRBJ1-1; no clear D. V was cut by 2 bases and J by 1 base, with 2 bases left in between. The CDR3 length is 11 residues. From germline, CDR1 is GTSNPN and CDR2 SVGIG (reference sequence).

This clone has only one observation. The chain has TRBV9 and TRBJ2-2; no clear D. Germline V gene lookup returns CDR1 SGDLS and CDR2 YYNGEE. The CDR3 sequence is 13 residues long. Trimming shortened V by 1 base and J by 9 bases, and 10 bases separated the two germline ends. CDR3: CASSVSLYRELFF. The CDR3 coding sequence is TGTGCCAGCAGCGTATCGCTTTACCGGGAGCTGTTTTTT.

This CDR3 is CASSAGTSSANEQFF. The DNA of the CDR3 is TGTGCCAGCAGCGCAGGGACTAGCAGCGCCAATGAGCAGTTCTTC. The V call is TRBV9, the J call TRBJ2-1; 9 bases line up with TRBD2. The CDR3 covers 15 residues. The V segment lost 3 bases and the J segment 6 bases; nucleotides outside the gene matches: 7. CDR1 and CDR2 (germline): SGDLS, YYNGEE.

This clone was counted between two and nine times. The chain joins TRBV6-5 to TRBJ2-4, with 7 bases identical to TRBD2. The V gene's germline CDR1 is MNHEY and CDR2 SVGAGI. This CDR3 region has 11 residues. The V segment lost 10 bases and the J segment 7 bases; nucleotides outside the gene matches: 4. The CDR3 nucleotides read TGTGCCACCCAGGGAGGGAACATTCAGTACTTC. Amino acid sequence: CATQGGNIQYF.

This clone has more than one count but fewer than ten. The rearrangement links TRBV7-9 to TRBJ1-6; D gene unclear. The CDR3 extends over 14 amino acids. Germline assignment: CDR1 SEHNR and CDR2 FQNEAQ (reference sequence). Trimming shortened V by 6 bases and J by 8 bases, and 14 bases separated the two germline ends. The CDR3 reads CASRHSKGDSPLHF. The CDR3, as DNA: TGTGCCAGCAGACATTCCAAGGGAGATTCACCCCTCCACTTT.

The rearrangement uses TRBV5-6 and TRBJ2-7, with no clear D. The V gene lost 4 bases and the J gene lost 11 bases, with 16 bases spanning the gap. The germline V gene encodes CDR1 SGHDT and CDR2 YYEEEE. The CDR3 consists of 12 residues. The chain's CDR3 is CASSPNGVIEYF. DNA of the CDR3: TGTGCCAGCAGCCCCAATGGGGTGATAGAGTACTTC.

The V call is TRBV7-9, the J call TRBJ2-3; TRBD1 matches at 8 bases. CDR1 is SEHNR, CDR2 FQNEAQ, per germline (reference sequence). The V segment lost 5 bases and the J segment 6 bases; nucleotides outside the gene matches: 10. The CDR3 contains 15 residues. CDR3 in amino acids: CASSHRDRKIDTQYF. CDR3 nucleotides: TGTGCCAGCAGCCACCGGGACAGGAAAATTGATACGCAGTATTTT.

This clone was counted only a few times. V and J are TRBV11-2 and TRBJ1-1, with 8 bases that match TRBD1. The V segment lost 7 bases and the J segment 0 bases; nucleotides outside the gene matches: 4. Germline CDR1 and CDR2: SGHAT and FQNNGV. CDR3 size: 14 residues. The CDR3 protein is CASTPGQVNTEAFF. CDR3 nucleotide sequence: TGTGCCAGCACACCGGGACAGGTGAACACTGAAGCTTTCTTT. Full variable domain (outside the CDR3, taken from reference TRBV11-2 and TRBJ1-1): EAGVAQSPRYKIIEKRQSVAFWCNPISGHATLYWYQQILGQGPKLLIQFQNNGVVDDSQLPKDRFSAERLKGVDSTLKIQPAKLEDSAVYLCASTPGQVNTEAFFGQGTRLTVV.

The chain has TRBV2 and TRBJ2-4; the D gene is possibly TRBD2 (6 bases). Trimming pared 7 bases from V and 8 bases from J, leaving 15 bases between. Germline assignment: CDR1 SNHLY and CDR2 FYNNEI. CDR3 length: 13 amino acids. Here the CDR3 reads CASTDATGDIQYF. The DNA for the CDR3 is TGTGCCAGCACCGACGCCACGGGGGACATTCAGTACTTC.

In DNA form, the CDR3 reads TGCAGCGTCGCGGGGGGACAGGGGAAAACGAACACTGAAGCTTTCTTT. It codes for CSVAGGQGKTNTEAFF. The V gene is TRBV29-1, the J gene TRBJ1-1; TRBD1 agrees at 10 bases. J gave up 1 base and V 6 bases, and 11 bases lay outside the gene matches. CDR3 length: 16 amino acids. Germline CDR1 reads SQVTM; CDR2 reads ANQGSEA.

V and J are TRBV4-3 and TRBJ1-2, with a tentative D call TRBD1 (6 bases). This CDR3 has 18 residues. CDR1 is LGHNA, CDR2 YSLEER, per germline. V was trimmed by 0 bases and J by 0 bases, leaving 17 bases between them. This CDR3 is CASSQDIGQPSANYGYTF. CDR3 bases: TGCGCCAGCAGCCAAGATATTGGACAGCCGTCTGCTAACTATGGCTACACCTTC.

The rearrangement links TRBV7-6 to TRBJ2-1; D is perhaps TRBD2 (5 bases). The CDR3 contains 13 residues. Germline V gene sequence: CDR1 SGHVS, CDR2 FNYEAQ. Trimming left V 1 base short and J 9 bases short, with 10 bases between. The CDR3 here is CASSLVASSEQFF. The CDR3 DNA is TGTGCCAGCAGCTTAGTTGCTAGCAGTGAGCAGTTCTTC.

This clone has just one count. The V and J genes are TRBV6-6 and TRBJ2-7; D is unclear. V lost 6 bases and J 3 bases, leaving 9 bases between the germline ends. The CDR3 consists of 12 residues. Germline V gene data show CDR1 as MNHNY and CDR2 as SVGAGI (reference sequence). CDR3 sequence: CASSDVSYEQYF. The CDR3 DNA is TGTGCCAGCAGCGACGTTAGCTACGAGCAGTACTTC.

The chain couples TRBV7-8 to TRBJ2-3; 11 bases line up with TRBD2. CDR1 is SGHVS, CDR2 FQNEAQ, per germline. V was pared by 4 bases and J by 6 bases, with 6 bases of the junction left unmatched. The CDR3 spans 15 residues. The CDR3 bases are TGTGCCAGCAGCTCGCCTAGCGGGGGGAGGGATACGCAGTATTTT. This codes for CASSSPSGGRDTQYF. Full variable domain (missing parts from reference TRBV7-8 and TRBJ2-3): GAGVSQSPRYKVAKRGQDVALRCDPISGHVSLFWYQQALGQGPEFLTYFQNEAQLDKSGLPSDRFFAERPEGSVSTLKIQRTQQEDSAVYLCASSSPSGGRDTQYFGPGTRLTVL.